The 7 T cell receptor beta chains listed next were all sequenced from one sample in a study of Ad26.COV2.S vaccination and SARS-CoV-2 variants. Data came from immunoSEQ multiplex PCR; TCRdb stores just in-frame clones and leaves some out. The profile covers approximately 420,000 clones, with roughly 90% appearing a single time and 3.6% taken by the ten largest. Documented treatment: about 20 received Ad26.COV2.S at low or high dose, single or two shots; a few received placebo; per-sample allocation not given. Material that was analyzed had been drawn on day 63 after the first vaccine or placebo injection. The source material was peripheral blood, sampled in a trial of Ad26.COV2.S vaccine versus placebo. Receptors were obtained from a person aged 18-60 years who received the Ad26.COV2.S COVID-19 vaccine or a placebo.

The rearrangement joins TRBV29-1 to TRBJ2-2; no reliable D call. Trimming removed 5 bases from V and 3 bases from J, with 7 bases in between. The CDR3 runs 12 residues. Germline CDR1 SQVTM, CDR2 ANQGSEA. The CDR3 loop is CSVRFYTGELFF. For the CDR3, the DNA is TGCAGCGTTCGATTTTACACCGGGGAGCTGTTTTTT.

The chain combines TRBV7-9 with TRBJ2-3; 10 bases agree with TRBD2. Trimming removed 0 bases from V and 1 base from J; junction bases left unmatched: 4. The CDR3 length is 17 residues. Germline CDR1 reads SEHNR; CDR2 reads FQNEAQ (reference sequence). The CDR3 reads CASSLARGLAGTDTQYF. CDR3 coding DNA: TGTGCCAGCAGCTTAGCCCGCGGACTAGCGGGCACAGATACGCAGTATTTT.

The rearrangement joins TRBV5-5 to TRBJ1-2; maybe TRBD1 (5 bases). With 4 bases removed from V and 4 bases from J, the gap between germline ends came to 11 bases. Germline CDR1 SGHKS, CDR2 YYEKEE (reference sequence). CDR3 size: 13 residues. CDR3 nucleotides: TGTGCCAGCAGCCCCGGGGGGGTCTATGGCTACACCTTC. The encoded protein is CASSPGGVYGYTF.

The gene calls are TRBV5-1 and TRBJ2-7, with TRBD1 matching over 7 bases. The trim removed 6 bases at V and 2 bases at J, leaving 5 bases unmatched. Per germline, CDR1 SGHRS and CDR2 YFSETQ. This CDR3 has 13 residues. The CDR3 spells CASKGTETYEQYF. The CDR3 DNA reads as TGCGCCAGCAAAGGGACAGAGACCTACGAGCAGTACTTC.

This clone showed up just once. The J gene is TRBJ1-3, the V gene TRBV23-1, with 7 bases that match TRBD1. TRBV23-1 qualifies as an ORF whose function is uncertain. The V segment lost 1 base and the J segment 3 bases; nucleotides outside the gene matches: 6. The CDR3 consists of 16 residues. CDR3 DNA sequence: TGCGCCAGCAGTCAATTTAAGGGGGCTAGTGGAAACACCATATATTTT. Protein sequence: CASSQFKGASGNTIYF.

The chain carries TRBV7-8 and TRBJ1-1; D perhaps matches TRBD1 (6 bases). The CDR3 sequence is 14 residues long. V lost 1 base and J 6 bases, leaving 12 bases between the germline ends. The germline V gene has CDR1 SGHVS and CDR2 FQNEAQ. The DNA for the CDR3 is TGTGCCAGCAGCTTAGATGGAAAGGGGGCTGAAGCTTTCTTT. Its protein product is CASSLDGKGAEAFF.

The chain uses TRBV3-1 (or the pseudogene TRBV3-2) and TRBJ2-2; a weak D match, TRBD1 (5 bases). This CDR3 region has 16 residues. The V end was cut by 0 bases, the J end by 4 bases, with 12 bases between. Germline lookup yields CDR1 LGHDT and CDR2 YNNKEL (reference sequence). The CDR3 nucleotides read TGTGCCAGCAGCCAAGATTACGGACAACTCACCGGGGAGCTGTTTTTT. It yields the protein CASSQDYGQLTGELFF.